The rows below give T cell receptor beta chains drawn from one sample of a study of shared clonotypes between healthy human individuals. TCRdb keeps only in-frame clones here, not all; method: immunoSEQ multiplex PCR. The table shows about 870,000 clones, with around 93% occurring only once. Input material: naive CD8+ T cells sorted from blood. Every receptor here comes from a man between 25 and 39 years old in good health. The CDR3 runs from the conserved cysteine through the conserved F or W. The D gene is left open where the match is weak. Some rows have no size entry. The others give once, few or many, or a class for an expanded clone.

clone_size	d_call	v_call	j_call	cdr3_nt	cdr3_aa
.	.	TRBV4-2	TRBJ2-3	TGTGCCAGCAGCCAAGAGCCGGACAACCTTGATGATACGCAGTATTTT	CASSQEPDNLDDTQYF
.	.	TRBV11-2	TRBJ2-3	TGTGCCAGCAGCCCCACCCCGGCTACGGGTACGCAGTATTTT	CASSPTPATGTQYF
.	.	TRBV2	TRBJ2-7	TGTGCCAGCGGCTCTGGGCTCGAGCAGTACTTC	CASGSGLEQYF
.	TRBD1	TRBV10-3	TRBJ1-4	TGTGCCATCAGTGAGTCGGACAGGGGCGGCGAAAAACTGTTTTTT	CAISESDRGGEKLFF
.	.	TRBV11-2	TRBJ2-7	TGTGCCAGCAGCACCGATCCTGGGGACGGATACGAGCAGTACTTC	CASSTDPGDGYEQYF
.	.	TRBV5-1	TRBJ1-1	TGCGCCAGCAGCTTGTTCGGCCTGAACACTGAAGCTTTCTTT	CASSLFGLNTEAFF
.	TRBD2	TRBV11-2	TRBJ2-1	TGTGCCAGCAGCTTAGATAGGCTAGCGGGGGGATACGGGGAAAGCAATGAGCAGTTCTTC	CASSLDRLAGGYGESNEQFF
few	.	TRBV10-2	TRBJ2-5	TGCGCCAGCAGTGAGAGTCGGACCCAGTACTTC	CASSESRTQYF
.	TRBD1	TRBV7-2	TRBJ2-7	TGTGCCAGCTATGGGACAGGGACCTACGAGCAGTACTTC	CASYGTGTYEQYF
.	.	TRBV4-1	TRBJ2-7	TGCGCCAGCAGCCGAGGGGACCGGGACCACGAGCAGTACTTC	CASSRGDRDHEQYF
once	.	TRBV11-2	TRBJ2-7	TGTGCCAGCAGCTTGTGGGGGCGAGGGTACGAGCAGTACTTC	CASSLWGRGYEQYF
.	.	TRBV5-8	TRBJ1-5	TGTGCCAGCAGCTTGGGCCACCTTAGCAATCAGCCCCAGCATTTT	CASSLGHLSNQPQHF
.	.	TRBV15	TRBJ2-1	TGTGCCACCAGCAGAGATCCGTCGGGTGAGCAGTTCTTC	CATSRDPSGEQFF
few	.	TRBV10-3	TRBJ2-5	TGTGCCATCAGTGAGTCGGGTGTTCGGGAGACCCAGTACTTC	CAISESGVRETQYF
.	.	TRBV28	TRBJ2-5	TGTGCCAGCACCACCCCCAGGGGTGAGACCCAGTACTTC	CASTTPRGETQYF
.	.	TRBV10-1	TRBJ2-1	TGCGCCAGCAGTGAGTTAGCGGCGGGGAATGAGCAGTTCTTC	CASSELAAGNEQFF
.	.	TRBV10-3	TRBJ2-7	TGTGCCATCAGTGAGCCTTACGAGCAGTACTTC	CAISEPYEQYF
.	.	TRBV7-9	TRBJ1-4	TGTGCCAGCAGCTTAGATTGGTTCTCGGGGGATGAAAAACTGTTTTTT	CASSLDWFSGDEKLFF
.	.	TRBV7-8	TRBJ2-5	TGTGCCAGCAGCTTTCGATCCTTACAGTACGAGACCCAGTACTTC	CASSFRSLQYETQYF
.	.	TRBV7-8	TRBJ2-6	TGTGCCAGCAGTCTGAACTCTGGGGCCAACGTCCTGACTTTC	CASSLNSGANVLTF
.	TRBD2	TRBV7-9	TRBJ2-3	TGTGCCAGCAGCGCACCGGGGGGACGGGCCTGGGAGGCAGATACGCAGTATTTT	CASSAPGGRAWEADTQYF
.	.	TRBV7-9	TRBJ2-1	TGTGCCAGCAGCTTAGGAAGGTCCAACTTCGACAATGAGCAGTTCTTC	CASSLGRSNFDNEQFF
.	.	TRBV28	TRBJ1-5	TGTGCCAGCAGTTCAGGGGATAGCAATCAGCCCCAGCATTTT	CASSSGDSNQPQHF
.	TRBD1	TRBV6-1	TRBJ2-7	TGTGCCACCCCTACTCCGGGACAGGGGTACGAGCAGTACTTC	CATPTPGQGYEQYF
few	TRBD2	TRBV2	TRBJ2-2	TGTGCCAGCAGTGAAGCCCTTAGCGGGGTAAATTCCGGGGAGCTGTTTTTT	CASSEALSGVNSGELFF
once	TRBD2	TRBV29-1	TRBJ2-1	TGCAGCGGGATAGCGGGAGGGACGGATGAGCAGTTCTTC	CSGIAGGTDEQFF
.	.	TRBV28	TRBJ2-1	TGTGCCAGCAGTTTACCCCCGTCGACAACTAACAATGAGCAGTTCTTC	CASSLPPSTTNNEQFF
.	TRBD2	TRBV13	TRBJ2-1	TGTGCCAGCAGCTCACCTAGCGGACTAGACAATGAGCAGTTCTTC	CASSSPSGLDNEQFF
.	.	TRBV14	TRBJ2-5	TGTGCCAGCAGCCAAGATCGGACATTCACCACCCAGTACTTC	CASSQDRTFTTQYF
.	.	TRBV2	TRBJ2-7	TGTGCCAGCATATACGGGTTGAGGGGAAGCTCCTACGAGCAGTACTTC	CASIYGLRGSSYEQYF
once	.	TRBV5-4	TRBJ2-3	TGTGCCAGCAGCTTGATCGAGATAAGCACAGATACGCAGTATTTT	CASSLIEISTDTQYF
.	.	TRBV11-2	TRBJ2-7	TGTGCCAGCAGCTCTCCCACGAGAGTCACCTACGAGCAGTACTTC	CASSSPTRVTYEQYF
.	.	TRBV15	TRBJ1-1	TGTGCCACCAGCAGAGGTAGGGAGGACACTGAAGCTTTCTTT	CATSRGREDTEAFF
.	.	TRBV27	TRBJ2-7	TGTGCCAGCAGTGCGGGTCTGACCTACGAGCAGTACTTC	CASSAGLTYEQYF
.	TRBD1	TRBV27	TRBJ1-5	TGTGCCAGCAGTTCCGGGACAGGGGGATATCAGCCCCAGCATTTT	CASSSGTGGYQPQHF
.	TRBD1	TRBV28	TRBJ1-2	TGTGCCAGCAGGGGACAGCGATACTATGGCTACACCTTC	CASRGQRYYGYTF
.	TRBD1	TRBV30	TRBJ2-1	TGTGCCTGGGCATTCCCACCTGGACAGGCGATGGGACACAATGAGCAGTTCTTC	CAWAFPPGQAMGHNEQFF
.	TRBD2	TRBV10-3	TRBJ2-1	TGTGCCATCAGGACTAGCGCCCACCGGGGTAATGAGCAGTTCTTC	CAIRTSAHRGNEQFF
.	.	TRBV14	TRBJ2-1	TGTGCCAGCAGCCAAGATACCCGGAGATTTAGGGACAACAATGAGCAGTTCTTC	CASSQDTRRFRDNNEQFF
.	TRBD2	TRBV12-5	TRBJ2-3	TGTGCTAGTGGTCAGTCCGGGACTAGCGGTGATACGCAGTATTTT	CASGQSGTSGDTQYF
.	TRBD1	TRBV11-2	TRBJ1-4	TGTGCCAGCAGCGGACAGGGGGCTAAAGGGGAAAAACTGTTTTTT	CASSGQGAKGEKLFF
.	.	TRBV15	TRBJ2-7	TGTGCCACCAGCGGTTCCGGGGCCTTCTCCTACGAGCAGTACTTC	CATSGSGAFSYEQYF
once	.	TRBV6-1	TRBJ2-7	TGTGCCAGCAGTGAAGGGGACGGCTTTTACGAGCAGTACTTC	CASSEGDGFYEQYF
.	.	TRBV11-2	TRBJ2-7	TGTGCCAGCAGCCCTTGGGGCGAGGTGCAGTACTTC	CASSPWGEVQYF
.	.	TRBV28	TRBJ1-5	TGTGCCAGCAGTTTTTCGGACGGTCAGCCCCAGCATTTT	CASSFSDGQPQHF
.	.	TRBV5-1	TRBJ2-1	TGCGCCAGCAGCTTGTTGAAGAAGAAAAATGAGCAGTTCTTC	CASSLLKKKNEQFF
.	TRBD2	TRBV9	TRBJ2-2	TGTGCCAGCAGCTCTGGGACTAGCGGCGGGGAGCTGTTTTTT	CASSSGTSGGELFF